This TCR beta chain is from a study of cytomegalovirus exposure and HLA in healthy donors. Background on the study: A later analysis reported the same platform for the 100 to 150 validation repertoires and the roughly 700 first-cohort repertoires. General study results and limits: It was 150 to 200 TCR beta chains that were listed as cytomegalovirus-associated. It was reportedly the case that the classifier diagnosed cytomegalovirus status with high specificity and sensitivity. A subsequent analysis found that TCR clusters from the first cohort also tended to co-occur in the roughly 120 validation repertoires, with approximately 94% of cluster scores above 0.

V was pared by 4 bases and J by 5 bases, with 24 bases between. The CDR3 loop spans 17 amino acids. Germline V gene lookup returns CDR1 MNHEY and CDR2 SMNVEV (reference sequence). Regarding this clone: The antigen remains unidentified.

Sequencing used immunoSEQ multiplex PCR; TCRdb keeps in-frame clones, though not all of them. This sample has a few hundred thousand clones; roughly 88% occur once, and the top ten carry around 15%. Sequences were obtained from PBMCs. V and J are TRBV27 and TRBJ2-7, with D perhaps TRBD1 (5 bases). This clonotype was sampled from a woman aged 25 to 45 in good health and CMV-seropositive. The CDR3 region has the DNA TGTGCCAGCAGTTCTTTTTCTCTAACAGGCGTTTTCCACGAGCAGTACTTC. It codes for CASSSFSLTGVFHEQYF.